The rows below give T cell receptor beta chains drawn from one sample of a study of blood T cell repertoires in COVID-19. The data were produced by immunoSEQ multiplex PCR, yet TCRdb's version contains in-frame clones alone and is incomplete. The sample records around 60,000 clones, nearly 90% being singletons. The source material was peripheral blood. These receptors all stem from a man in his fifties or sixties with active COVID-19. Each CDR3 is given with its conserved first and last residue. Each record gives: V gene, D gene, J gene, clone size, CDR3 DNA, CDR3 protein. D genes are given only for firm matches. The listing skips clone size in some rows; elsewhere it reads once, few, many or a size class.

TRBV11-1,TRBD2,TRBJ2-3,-,TGTGCCAGCAGCTTCGGGACTAGCGGTAGCACAGATACGCAGTATTTT,CASSFGTSGSTDTQYF
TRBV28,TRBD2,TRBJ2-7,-,TGTGCCAGCTGGCGGGGGGGCCACGAGCAGTACTTC,CASWRGGHEQYF
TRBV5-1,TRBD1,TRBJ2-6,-,TGCGCCAGCAGCTTACTGACAGGGGGCGGCTCTGGGGCCAACGTCCTGACTTTC,CASSLLTGGGSGANVLTF
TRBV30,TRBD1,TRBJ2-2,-,TGTGCCTGGACGCTCTTTGGCAGGGGGAAGGGGGAGCTGTTTTTT,CAWTLFGRGKGELFF
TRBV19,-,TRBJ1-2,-,TGTGCCAGTAGTCTTGCGGGCTATGGCTACACCTTC,CASSLAGYGYTF
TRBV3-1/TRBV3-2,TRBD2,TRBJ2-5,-,TGTGCCAGCAGCCCCCCTAGCGGGGTGGAGACCCAGTACTTC,CASSPPSGVETQYF
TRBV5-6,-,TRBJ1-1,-,TGTGCCAGCAGCGGCGTTCAGGCGAACACTGAAGCTTTCTTT,CASSGVQANTEAFF
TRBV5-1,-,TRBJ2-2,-,TGCGCCAGCAGAGGAGGGGGCCGGACCGGGGAGCTGTTTTTT,CASRGGGRTGELFF
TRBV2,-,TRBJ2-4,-,TGTGCCAGCAGTGTGTCTAGCTCAGCAGCCAAAAACATTCAGTACTTC,CASSVSSSAAKNIQYF
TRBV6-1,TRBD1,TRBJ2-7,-,TGTGCCAGCAGGGAAACGCCAGGGGACAGCTCCTACGAGCAGTACTTC,CASRETPGDSSYEQYF
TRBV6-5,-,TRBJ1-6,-,TGTGCCAGCAGTTACTCCTCAGGGTATGCCTCACCCCTCCACTTT,CASSYSSGYASPLHF
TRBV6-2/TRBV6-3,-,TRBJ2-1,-,TGTGCCAGCAGTTTAGTTCAGGTTAGTCAAGCGGGCCCCAATGAGCAGTTCTTC,CASSLVQVSQAGPNEQFF
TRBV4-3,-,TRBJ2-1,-,TGCGCCAGCAGCCAAGTTCAGGGAACCTACAATGAGCAGTTCTTC,CASSQVQGTYNEQFF
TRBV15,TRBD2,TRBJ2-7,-,TGTGCCACCAGCAGATTACTCCCGGGACTAGGATCAACCTACGAGCAGTACTTC,CATSRLLPGLGSTYEQYF
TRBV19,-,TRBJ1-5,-,TGTGCCAGTAGTCTTTATGGGAGGGGCGCAAGTCACAATCAGCCCCAGCATTTT,CASSLYGRGASHNQPQHF
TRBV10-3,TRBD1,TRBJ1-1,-,TGTGCCATCAGAAACGGACAGGGTGGGGTAGCTTTCTTT,CAIRNGQGGVAFF
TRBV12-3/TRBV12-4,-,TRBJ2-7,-,TGTGCCAGCAGCCGTAGCTTCTACGAGCAGTACTTC,CASSRSFYEQYF
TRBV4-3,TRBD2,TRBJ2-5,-,TGCGCCAGCAGCCAAGAACTCTCCATCCGACCGGGACTAGCGGCTCAAGAGACCCAGTACTTC,CASSQELSIRPGLAAQETQYF
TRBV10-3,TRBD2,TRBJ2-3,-,TGTGCCATCAGTGGTCGCGGGAGTGGGGATACGCAGTATTTT,CAISGRGSGDTQYF
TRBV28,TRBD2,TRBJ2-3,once,TGTGCCAGCAGTTCACGGCTAGCGGGGGTAAGAGATACGCAGTATTTT,CASSSRLAGVRDTQYF
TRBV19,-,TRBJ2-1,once,TGTGCCAGTAGTATGGGGCAAAAGGCAGAGCAGTTCTTC,CASSMGQKAEQFF
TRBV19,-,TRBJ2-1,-,TGTGCCAGTAGACAAGGAAGGGGCTCCTACAATGAGCAGTTCTTC,CASRQGRGSYNEQFF
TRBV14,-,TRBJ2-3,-,TGTGCCAGCAGCCGGCTAGGACAGCAAAGCACAGATACGCAGTATTTT,CASSRLGQQSTDTQYF
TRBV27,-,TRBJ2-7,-,TGTGCCAGCAGTCCCCGAGGACAGTCCTCCTACGAGCAGTACTTC,CASSPRGQSSYEQYF
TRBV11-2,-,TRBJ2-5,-,TGTGCCAGCAGCTTAGTTACGGGCCAAGAGACCCAGTACTTC,CASSLVTGQETQYF
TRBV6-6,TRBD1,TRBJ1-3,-,TGTGCCAGCAGAGTGGACAGGGTAAACACCATATATTTT,CASRVDRVNTIYF
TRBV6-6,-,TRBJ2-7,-,TGTGCCAGCAGATTCCCGACAGACTACGAGCAGTACTTC,CASRFPTDYEQYF
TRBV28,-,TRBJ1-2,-,TGTGCCAGCAGTTTAACGGGTCGGGGGGCGCAAATCTATGGCTACACCTTC,CASSLTGRGAQIYGYTF
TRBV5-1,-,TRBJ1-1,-,TGCGCCAGCAGCCCAGGGGTCCTTACGAACACTGAAGCTTTCTTT,CASSPGVLTNTEAFF
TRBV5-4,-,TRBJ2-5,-,TGTGCCAGCAGCTTGGCCCGGCGGGAAGAGACCCAGTACTTC,CASSLARREETQYF
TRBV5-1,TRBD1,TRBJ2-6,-,TGCGCCAGCAGCTTACCGGGACAGGAGTTCTCTGGGGCCAACGTCCTGACTTTC,CASSLPGQEFSGANVLTF
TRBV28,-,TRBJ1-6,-,TGTGCCAGCAGTTCTGGGACTCGCTCTAACCTCCACTTT,CASSSGTRSNLHF
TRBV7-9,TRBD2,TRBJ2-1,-,TGTGCCAGCAGTTCCCCCCGGGTAGCGGGGCCCTACAATGAGCAGTTCTTC,CASSSPRVAGPYNEQFF